The present T cell receptor beta chain was sequenced within a study of CD8+ T cells in alopecia areata (dated by TCRdb to 2016 to 2018). Turning to the overall study: The treated patients took part in an open-label pilot trial in which moderate-to-severe alopecia areata was treated with oral tofacitinib at 5 to 10 mg twice daily. immunoSEQ multiplex PCR using 35 Vbeta forward primers and 13 Jbeta reverse primers was used to amplify TCRbeta CDR3 regions. RNA came from the PAXgene miRNA kit for fixed scalp, the miRNeasy kit for PBMCs, and the RNeasy kit for mouse skin. High-throughput TCRbeta sequencing was used to examine T cell clonal expansion in alopecia areata in both the C3H/HeJ mouse model and human patients. Patients received tofacitinib for 6 to 18 months and were then followed off drug for 6 months to check for delayed response and recurrence. Patients on tofacitinib were biopsied at baseline and after 4 and 24 weeks of treatment, and several of the patients also had a later scalp biopsy. Clonality in the scalp was compared among normal scalp (n=4), patchy alopecia areata scalp (n=8), and alopecia totalis/universalis scalp (n=8). Scalp tissue and sorted CD4+ and CD8+ peripheral blood T cells from patchy and totalis/universalis alopecia areata patients and from healthy controls were covered by human TCRbeta sequencing. Summary of the overall study and its limitations: Resident alphabeta T cells in normal human skin are also sequenced, complicating scalp TCR repertoire analysis, unlike mouse skin dominated by gammadelta T cells. Shared TCR sequences between patients were less evident than in mice, which may be partly attributable to HLA diversity in the patient population. Compared with normal scalp, lesional scalp, particularly in alopecia totalis/universalis, had higher clonality and more expanded CD8+ clones, which suggests antigenic drive.

The time point label for this specimen denotes: baseline before oral tofacitinib. Peripheral blood and lesional scalp punch biopsies were obtained from patients with alopecia areata. After PBMCs were isolated by density centrifugation and stained for CD3, CD4 and CD8, a FACSAria was used to sort CD4+ and CD8+ T cells. As regards this clone: Its binding antigen is unknown. The junction departs from the called germline gene at one end, perhaps through a read error.

The receptor library was made with the immunoSEQ multiplex PCR assay. For TCR sequencing, RNA was extracted from every sample and reverse transcribed into cDNA to serve as template. SuperScript III was used to make first-strand cDNA, primed with a 2:1 mix of oligo-dT and random hexamers. A synthetic immune receptor repertoire was used to measure amplification bias, and any remaining bias was corrected computationally. On the study's bioinformatics: After raw reads were preprocessed to remove errors, the CDR3 was defined following IMGT conventions as running from the conserved cysteine to phenylalanine. Clonality was calculated as 1 minus Shannon entropy normalized by log2 of the number of productive unique TCRs. CD4 or CD8 identity of scalp clones was inferred by cross-referencing scalp TCRbeta sequences with sorted blood CD4 and CD8 repertoires. TCRdb re-hosts the immuneACCESS table, in-frame sequences only. Its copies lack some clones; in the studies checked, an unresolved V gene accounts for under half of them, and the cause for the rest is not known. V and J calls and clone size are as listed in that table; D and trimming were resolved from the DNA. The sample records 140,000 to 150,000 clones, 40% to 65% of which are singletons. The top ten hold about 1% of the sample.

The clonotype comes from a human donor with alopecia areata. The input for sequencing was CD4+ T cells sorted from blood, taken at week 0.

Here the CDR3 is given as CANPKWAF. The DNA is as follows: TGCGCCAACCCTAAGTGGGCCTTT. The V gene is TRBV5-1 and the J gene is TRBJ1-1; no D gene call is confident. Inclusive of the bounding cysteine and phenylalanine, the CDR3 is 8 residues long. Here the CDR3 DNA is all that survives: 24 bases in frame from base 1. The CDR1 and CDR2 encoded by the germline V gene are SGHRS and YFSETQ.